One and the same sample provided the 4 T cell receptor beta chains below, sequenced in a study of neoadjuvant anti-PD-1 for oral cavity cancer. The assay was immunoSEQ multiplex PCR, and TCRdb's table has in-frame clones only and misses some. The table records around 13,000 clones, around 66% of them present only once. Time point in this sample: after neoadjuvant nivolumab, at surgical resection. Material: PBMCs, obtained after nivolumab (anti-PD-1) treatment. The receptors derive from a person aged 35 to 85 with oral cavity squamous cell carcinoma.

The V gene is TRBV27, the J gene TRBJ2-7; D not resolved. Trimming took 5 bases from V and 3 from J, leaving 14 bases between them. The CDR3 spans 14 residues. Germline V gene sequence: CDR1 MNHEY, CDR2 SMNVEV (reference sequence). CDR3 in DNA: TGTGCCAGCAGTACCTCAGACACGTTCTACGAGCAGTACTTC. It codes for CASSTSDTFYEQYF.

With respect to this clone: Mismatch with germline at one junction end may stem from a read error. V usage is TRBV7-7 and J usage is TRBJ2-3; D is unclear. CDR3 size: 13 residues. Germline CDR1 and CDR2: SSHAT and FNYEAQ (reference sequence). For the CDR3, the DNA is TGTGCTAGCAGCTTGTTGGGGACAGATACGCAGTATTTT. As protein: CASSLLGTDTQYF.

As DNA, the CDR3 is TGCAGCGTGGGAGCGGGAGATTGGACCGGGGAGCTGTTTTTT. It codes for CSVGAGDWTGELFF. The rearrangement links TRBV29-1 to TRBJ2-2; TRBD2 matches at 8 bases. The CDR3 is made up of 14 amino acids. Germline values: CDR1 SQVTM, CDR2 ANQGSEA. V shed 6 bases, J shed 5 bases, and the junction held 8 bases outside the gene matches.

This clone was observed a few times. The chain carries TRBV2 and TRBJ2-7; 12 bases agree with TRBD2. The J segment lost 3 bases and the V segment lost 3 bases, leaving 18 bases of the junction unmatched. The CDR3 loop spans 20 amino acids. Germline assignment: CDR1 SNHLY and CDR2 FYNNEI. CDR3 in DNA: TGTGCCAGCAGTGATGGTAGGGGAGGGCCGACTAGCGGGAGTTTCTACGAGCAGTACTTC. It is translated as CASSDGRGGPTSGSFYEQYF. The whole variable domain, filled in from reference TRBV2 and TRBJ2-7, reads EPEVTQTPSHQVTQMGQEVILRCVPISNHLYFYWYRQILGQKVEFLVSFYNNEISEKSEIFDDQFSVERPDGSNFTLKIRSTKLEDSAMYFCASSDGRGGPTSGSFYEQYFGPGTRLTVT.